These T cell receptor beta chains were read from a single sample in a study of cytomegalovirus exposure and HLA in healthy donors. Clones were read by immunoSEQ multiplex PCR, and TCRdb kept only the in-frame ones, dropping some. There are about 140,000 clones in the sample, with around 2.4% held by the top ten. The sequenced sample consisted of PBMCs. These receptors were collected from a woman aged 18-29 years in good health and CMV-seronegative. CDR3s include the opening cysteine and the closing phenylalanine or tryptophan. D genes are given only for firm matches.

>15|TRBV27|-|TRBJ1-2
TGTGCCAGCAGCCCATACCTTGGTCGGAGCTATGGCTACACCTTC
CASSPYLGRSYGYTF
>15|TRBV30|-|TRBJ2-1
TGTGCCTGGAGCGGGGCGGGGAGCTCCTACAATGAGCAGTTCTTC
CAWSGAGSSYNEQFF
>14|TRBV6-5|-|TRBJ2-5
TGTGCCAGCAGTAGAAAAGTACAGCAAGAGACCCAGTACTTC
CASSRKVQQETQYF
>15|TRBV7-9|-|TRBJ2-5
TGTGCCAGCAGCTTAAGAGGAGACAGGCAAGAGACCCAGTACTTC
CASSLRGDRQETQYF
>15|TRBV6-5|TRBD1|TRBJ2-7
TGTGCCAGCAGTTCCGACAGGGGCTCCTCCTACGAGCAGTACTTC
CASSSDRGSSYEQYF
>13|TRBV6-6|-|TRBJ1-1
TGTGCCAGCAGGTTGCCGACGGGGACTGAAGCTTTCTTT
CASRLPTGTEAFF
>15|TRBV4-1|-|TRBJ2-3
TGCGCCAGCAGCCAAGATCCGGGAAGCACAGATACGCAGTATTTT
CASSQDPGSTDTQYF
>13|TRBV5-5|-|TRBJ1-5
TGTGCCAGCAGCTTGCAGGGTTCGGAGCCCCAGCATTTT
CASSLQGSEPQHF
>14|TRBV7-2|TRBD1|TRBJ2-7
TGTGCCAGCAGAAGACAGGGTGGATACTACGAGCAGTACTTC
CASRRQGGYYEQYF
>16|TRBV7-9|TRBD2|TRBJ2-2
TGTGCCAGCAGCTCAGAAGCGGGAGAGGGGAACGGGGAGCTGTTTTTT
CASSSEAGEGNGELFF
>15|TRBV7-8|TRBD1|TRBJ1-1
TGTGCCAGCAGCTTTACAAAAGGGGGCGACACTGAAGCTTTCTTT
CASSFTKGGDTEAFF
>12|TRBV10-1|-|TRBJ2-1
TGCGCCAGCAGTGATGTACAGGGGAGGATGTTCTTC
CASSDVQGRMFF
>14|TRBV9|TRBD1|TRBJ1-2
TGTGCCAGCAGCAGGGACAGTACTAACTATGGCTACACCTTC
CASSRDSTNYGYTF
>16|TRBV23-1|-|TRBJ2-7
TGCGCCAGCAGTCTACCCCCCGAACTGAAGTCCTACGAGCAGTACTTC
CASSLPPELKSYEQYF
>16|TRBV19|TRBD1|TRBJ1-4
TGTGCCAGTAGTACCGGACAGGGGGCTTTAGATGAAAAACTGTTTTTT
CASSTGQGALDEKLFF
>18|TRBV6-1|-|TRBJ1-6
TGTGCCAGCAGTGAAGCGTCAGGAGGCCGGCTCTATAATTCACCCCTCCACTTT
CASSEASGGRLYNSPLHF
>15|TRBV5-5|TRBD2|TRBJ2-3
TGTGCCAGCAGCTTCAGTAGCGGGATCCCCGATACGCAGTATTTT
CASSFSSGIPDTQYF
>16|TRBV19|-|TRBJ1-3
TGTGCCAGTAGTATGAACAGGGCCTTTGGAGGAAACACCATATATTTT
CASSMNRAFGGNTIYF
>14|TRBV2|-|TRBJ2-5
TGTGCCAGCAACCCCGGGACTCCCAAAGAGACCCAGTACTTC
CASNPGTPKETQYF
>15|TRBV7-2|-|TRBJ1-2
TGTGCCAGCAGCTTAGGCGGCGGCCATAACTATGGCTACACCTTC
CASSLGGGHNYGYTF
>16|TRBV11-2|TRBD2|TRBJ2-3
TGTGCCAGCAGCTTGGGGACTAGCGGGATAGTAGATACGCAGTATTTT
CASSLGTSGIVDTQYF
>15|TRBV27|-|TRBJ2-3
TGTGCCACCAGTCAGCTCGCGGGCTTCACAGATACGCAGTATTTT
CATSQLAGFTDTQYF
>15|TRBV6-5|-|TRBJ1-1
TGTGCCAGCAGCCCCCAGGCCCCGGCGAACACTGAAGCTTTCTTT
CASSPQAPANTEAFF
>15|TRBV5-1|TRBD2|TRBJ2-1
TGCGCCAGCAGCCACGGACTAGCGGGAGGGATTGAGCAGTTCTTC
CASSHGLAGGIEQFF
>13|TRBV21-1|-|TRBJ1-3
TGTGCCAGCAAAACAGGGCCGGGAAACACCATATATTTT
CASKTGPGNTIYF
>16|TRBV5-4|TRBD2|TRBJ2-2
TGTGCCAGCAGCCCGGGACTAGCGGGAGGCACCGGGGAGCTGTTTTTT
CASSPGLAGGTGELFF
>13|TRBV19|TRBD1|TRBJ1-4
TGTGCCAGTAGTTTGGGACAGCGGGAAAAACTGTTTTTT
CASSLGQREKLFF
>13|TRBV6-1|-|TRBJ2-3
TGTGCCAGCAGTGAGACAGGCACAGATACGCAGTATTTT
CASSETGTDTQYF
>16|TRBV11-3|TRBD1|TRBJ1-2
TGTGCCAGCAGCTTAGAGGGCAGGGGGTCGGCCTATGGCTACACCTTC
CASSLEGRGSAYGYTF
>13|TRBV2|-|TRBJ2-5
TGTGCCAGCAGTGAAGACGGCCAAGAGACCCAGTACTTC
CASSEDGQETQYF
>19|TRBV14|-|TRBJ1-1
TGTGCCAGCAGCCCCCTTCCGAAGTGGGGGGGGCGCGGGAACACTGAAGCTTTCTTT
CASSPLPKWGGRGNTEAFF
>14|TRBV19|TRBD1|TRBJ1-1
TGTGCCAGTAGTAGGACAGGGATGAACACTGAAGCTTTCTTT
CASSRTGMNTEAFF
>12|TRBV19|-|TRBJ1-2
TGTGCCAGTAGTCTATCCGTCTATGGCTACACCTTC
CASSLSVYGYTF
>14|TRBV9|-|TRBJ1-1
TGTGCCAGCAGCCCCAAGCTGACAGCCAATGAAGCTTTCTTT
CASSPKLTANEAFF
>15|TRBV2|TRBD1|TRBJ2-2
TGTGCCAGCAGTGAAGGGACAGGGAGAACCGGGGAGCTGTTTTTT
CASSEGTGRTGELFF
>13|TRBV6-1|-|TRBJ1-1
TGTGCCAGCAGGCTCCAGATGAACACTGAAGCTTTCTTT
CASRLQMNTEAFF
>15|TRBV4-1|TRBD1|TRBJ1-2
TGCGCCAGCAGCCAAGCGGACAGGGAGGGCTATGGCTACACCTTC
CASSQADREGYGYTF
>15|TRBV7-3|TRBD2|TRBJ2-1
TGTGCCAGCAGCTTAGGGACTAGCGAGGTCAATGAGCAGTTCTTC
CASSLGTSEVNEQFF
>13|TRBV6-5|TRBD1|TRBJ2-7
TGTGCCAGCAGTTGGGACAGCTCCTACGAGCAGTACTTC
CASSWDSSYEQYF
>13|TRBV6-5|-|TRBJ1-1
TGTGCCAGCAGTCCCTCGACGGGCACTGAAGCTTTCTTT
CASSPSTGTEAFF
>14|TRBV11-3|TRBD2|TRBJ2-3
TGTGCCAGCAGCACCAGCGGGAGAGGTGATACGCAGTATTTT
CASSTSGRGDTQYF
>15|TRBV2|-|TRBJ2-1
TGTGCCAGCAGTGAAGACGGGAGCCCCTACAATGAGCAGTTCTTC
CASSEDGSPYNEQFF
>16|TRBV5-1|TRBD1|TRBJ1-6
TGCGCCAGCAGCTCAGGACAGGGGATCCATAATTCACCCCTCCACTTT
CASSSGQGIHNSPLHF
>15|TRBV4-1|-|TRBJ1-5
TGCGCCAGCAGCCAAGAACAGGTCGACTTGGGGTCCCAGCATTTT
CASSQEQVDLGSQHF
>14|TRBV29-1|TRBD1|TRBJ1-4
TGCAGCGTTCAGGGGGCCCTTCTTAATGAAAAACTGTTTTTT
CSVQGALLNEKLFF
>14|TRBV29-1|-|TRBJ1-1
TGCAGCGCGTGGGTTACAGGGATGAACACTGAAGCTTTCTTT
CSAWVTGMNTEAFF
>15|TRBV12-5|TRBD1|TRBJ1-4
TGTGCTAGTGGTTTGGGTGACAGGGTTAATGAAAAACTGTTTTTT
CASGLGDRVNEKLFF
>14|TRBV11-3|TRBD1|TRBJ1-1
TGTGCCAGCAGCGGAGGGACAGGGTTCACTGAAGCTTTCTTT
CASSGGTGFTEAFF
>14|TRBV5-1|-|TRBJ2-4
TGCGCCAGCAGCTTGGGGGACATCAAAAACATTCAGTACTTC
CASSLGDIKNIQYF
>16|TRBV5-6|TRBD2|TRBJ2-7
TGTGCCAGCAGCTTGGTCTCTAGCGGGAGTCCCTACGAGCAGTACTTC
CASSLVSSGSPYEQYF
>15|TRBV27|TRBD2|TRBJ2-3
TGTGCCAGCAGTTCCAATAGCGGGTTCACAGATACGCAGTATTTT
CASSSNSGFTDTQYF
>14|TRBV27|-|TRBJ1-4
TGTGCCAGCAGTCCACTTGTATCTAATGAAAAACTGTTTTTT
CASSPLVSNEKLFF
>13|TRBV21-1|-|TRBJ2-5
TGTGCCAGCAGCAAAGGTAGACAGGACCGCTCCTACTTC
CASSKGRQDRSYF
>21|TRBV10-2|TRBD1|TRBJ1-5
TGCGCCAGCAGTGAGTTTTCGACCGGGACAGGGGGCGTCGATAGCAATCAGCCCCAGCATTTT
CASSEFSTGTGGVDSNQPQHF
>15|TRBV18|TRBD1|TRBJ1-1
TGTGCCAGCTCACTGACAGGGGAAATGAACACTGAAGCTTTCTTT
CASSLTGEMNTEAFF
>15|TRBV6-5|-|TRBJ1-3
TGTGCCAGCAGTTACTCGAGGGATGTTGGAAACACCATATATTTT
CASSYSRDVGNTIYF
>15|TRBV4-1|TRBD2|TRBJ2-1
TGCGCCAGCAGCCAAATTAGCGGGAGGAACAATGAGCAGTTCTTC
CASSQISGRNNEQFF
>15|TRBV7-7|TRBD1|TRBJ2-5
TGTGCCAGCAGCTCGACGGGACAGCTACAAGAGACCCAGTACTTC
CASSSTGQLQETQYF
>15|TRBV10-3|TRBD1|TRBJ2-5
TGTGCCATCAGTTCGACAGGGGATCCTCAAGAGACCCAGTACTTC
CAISSTGDPQETQYF